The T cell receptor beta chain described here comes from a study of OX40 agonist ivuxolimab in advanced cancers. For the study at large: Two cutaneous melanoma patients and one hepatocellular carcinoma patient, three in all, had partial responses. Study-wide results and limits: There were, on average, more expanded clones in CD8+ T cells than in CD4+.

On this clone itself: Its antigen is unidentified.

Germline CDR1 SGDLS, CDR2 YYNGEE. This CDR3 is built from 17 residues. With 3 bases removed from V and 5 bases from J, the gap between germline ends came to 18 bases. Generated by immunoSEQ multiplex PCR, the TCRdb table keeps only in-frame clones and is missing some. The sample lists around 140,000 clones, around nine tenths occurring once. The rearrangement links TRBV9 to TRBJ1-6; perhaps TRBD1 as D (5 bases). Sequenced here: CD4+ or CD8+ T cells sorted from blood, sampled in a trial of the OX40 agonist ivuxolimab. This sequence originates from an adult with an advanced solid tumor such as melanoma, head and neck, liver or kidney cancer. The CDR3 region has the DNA TGTGCCAGCAGCGGAAAAAAGGGTGGGGGAAATAATTCACCCCTCCACTTT. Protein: CASSGKKGGGNNSPLHF.